This TCR beta chain was captured by sequencing in a study of shared clonotypes between healthy human individuals. The table came from immunoSEQ multiplex PCR; TCRdb's copy has only in-frame clones and leaves some out. The data contain 2.3 million or so clones, 85% to 95% of them singletons. On this clone itself: The same CDR3 also results from other DNA sequences found in this sample.

The length of the CDR3 is 13 residues. Germline CDR1 SGHTA, CDR2 FQGNSA. V lost 4 bases, J lost 6 bases, and 3 bases stayed unmatched. Sequencing was carried out using naive CD4+ T cells from PBMCs. Noted subset: CD45RA+ positively selected. The TCR sequence derives from a man between 18 and 35 years old in good health. Some clones in this sample may be carry-over from other donors' samples. The gene calls are TRBV7-2 and TRBJ2-1, with 7 bases lining up with TRBD2. The CDR3: CASSSGLLNEQFF. CDR3 DNA: TGTGCCAGCAGCTCGGGACTACTCAATGAGCAGTTCTTC.